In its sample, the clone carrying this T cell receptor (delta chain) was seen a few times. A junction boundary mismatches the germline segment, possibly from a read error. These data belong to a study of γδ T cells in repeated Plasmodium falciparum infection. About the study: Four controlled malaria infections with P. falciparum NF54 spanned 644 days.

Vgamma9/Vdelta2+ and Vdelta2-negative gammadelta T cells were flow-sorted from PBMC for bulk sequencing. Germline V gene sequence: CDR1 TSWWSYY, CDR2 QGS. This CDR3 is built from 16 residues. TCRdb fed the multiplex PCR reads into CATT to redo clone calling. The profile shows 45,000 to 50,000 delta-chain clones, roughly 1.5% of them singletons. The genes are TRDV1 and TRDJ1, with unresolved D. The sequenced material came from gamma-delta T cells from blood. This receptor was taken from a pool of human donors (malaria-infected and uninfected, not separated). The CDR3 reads CALGEYVDVYTDQLIF. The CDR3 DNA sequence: TGTGCTCTTGGGGAATATGTTGACGTGTACACCGATCAACTCATCTTT.